The 20 T cell receptor beta chains given below trace back to one sample, sequenced in a study of regulatory T cells in long-lasting Graves disease. TCR beta libraries were built with iRepertoire HTBI primers and Arm-PCR of CDR3 regions. MiXCR, applied by TCRdb to the multiplex PCR reads, yields one record per CDR3 protein. The profile covers fewer than 650,000 distinct CDR3 sequences, with 15% to 20% appearing a single time and around 13% taken by the ten largest. Time point here: newly diagnosed GD, antithyroid drugs for less than 3 months. PBMC-extracted RNA yielded the TCR library. A further study also used this sample, focusing on T cells in Graves' hyperthyroidism and ophthalmopathy.

The sample consisted of peripheral blood mononuclear cells (PBMCs), taken at new diagnosis, from a patient treated with antithyroid drugs. Receptors were obtained from a man younger than 35 with Graves disease.

The gene calls are TRBV7-6 and TRBJ2-7; 7 positions match TRBD1. V was pared by 2 bases and J by 5 bases, with 6 bases of the junction left unmatched. CDR3 length equals 14 residues. Germline V gene lookup returns CDR1 SGHVS and CDR2 FNYEAQ. This chain's CDR3 is CASSLRQGVHEQYF. CDR3 nucleotides: TGTGCCAGCAGCTTAAGGCAGGGGGTCCACGAGCAGTACTTC. Full variable domain (remainder filled in from reference TRBV7-6 and TRBJ2-7): GAGVSQSPRYKVTKRGQDVALRCDPISGHVSLYWYRQALGQGPEFLTYFNYEAQQDKSGLPNDRFSAERPEGSISTLTIQRTEQRDSAMYRCASSLRQGVHEQYFGPGTRLTVT.

This clonotype was picked up a small number of times. This chain joins TRBV3-1 and TRBJ2-7, with D perhaps TRBD1 or TRBD2 (5 bases each). This CDR3 contains 14 residues. Germline V CDR1 and CDR2: LGHDT, YNNKEL (reference sequence). V dropped 4 bases and J dropped 5 bases, with 15 bases sitting between them. CDR3 DNA: TGTGCCAGCAGCCGGGAACAGGTACTAGACGAGCAGTACTTC. Translating gives CASSREQVLDEQYF.

This clonotype showed up just a few times. V usage is TRBV28 and J usage is TRBJ1-2; 9 bases align to TRBD1. The germline V gene encodes CDR1 MDHEN and CDR2 SYDVKM. Trimming took 6 bases from V and 6 from J; bases not matched to a gene: 14. The CDR3 is 16 residues long. CDR3 nucleotide sequence: TGTGCCAGCAGCCCCTCCGGACAGGGGTCATTGGATGGCTACACCTTC. Its translation: CASSPSGQGSLDGYTF.

This clonotype was recorded a few times. The chain is built from TRBV7-2 and TRBJ2-4; D is perhaps TRBD2 (6 bases). V lost 5 bases and J 1 base, leaving 15 bases between the germline ends. This CDR3 is 16 amino acids long. Germline V CDR1 and CDR2: SGHTA, FQGNSA. In nucleotides, the CDR3 is TGTGCCAGCAGCCCGATAGGGGCGGGGGCCAAAAACATTCAGTACTTC. It codes for CASSPIGAGAKNIQYF.

This clonotype was observed a handful of times. The chain recombines TRBV12-3 or TRBV12-4 with TRBJ1-3; D may be TRBD1 (6 bases). Trimming took 6 bases from V and 1 from J, leaving 7 bases between them. The CDR3 has 13 amino acids. CDR3 sequence: CASRQGSGNTIYF. Written as DNA, the CDR3 is TGTGCCAGCAGGCAGGGGTCTGGAAACACCATATATTTT.

This clonotype appeared many times. The chain is built from TRBV24-1 and TRBJ2-3; 12 bases fit TRBD2. V shed 6 bases, J shed 2 bases, and the junction held 2 bases outside the gene matches. The CDR3 runs 15 residues. Germline loops: CDR1 KGHDR, CDR2 SFDVKD. DNA of the CDR3: TGTGCCACCAGTTGGACTAGCGGGACCACAGATACGCAGTATTTT. It yields the protein CATSWTSGTTDTQYF.

This clonotype showed up just a few times. The chain couples TRBV9 to TRBJ2-1; D possibly uses TRBD1 or TRBD2 (5 bases each). CDR3 size: 16 residues. Trimming took 4 bases from V and 5 from J, leaving 19 bases between them. Germline V CDR1 and CDR2: SGDLS, YYNGEE. Here the CDR3 reads CASSPNRGAGNNEQFF. For the CDR3, the DNA is TGTGCCAGCAGCCCCAATAGAGGGGCCGGGAACAATGAGCAGTTCTTC.

This clonotype has more than one count but fewer than ten. The gene calls are TRBV5-1 and TRBJ1-4; D possibly corresponds to TRBD1 (6 bases). The V and J ends lost 0 bases and 7 bases respectively, with 10 bases between them. The CDR3 has 14 residues. Germline CDR1 and CDR2: SGHRS and YFSETQ. The CDR3 loop is CASSLGDTPEKLFF. The DNA of the CDR3 is TGCGCCAGCAGCTTGGGGGACACACCTGAAAAACTGTTTTTT.

The chain links TRBV3-1 to TRBJ2-1, with D perhaps TRBD1 or TRBD2 (5 bases each). Germline assignment: CDR1 LGHDT and CDR2 YNNKEL (reference sequence). The V gene lost 4 bases and the J gene lost 8 bases, with 24 bases spanning the gap. CDR3 size: 17 residues. The CDR3 DNA reads as TGTGCCAGCAGCCCGCCTCCGGGGCGGTATTTAGTCGATGAGCAGTTCTTC. Residues: CASSPPPGRYLVDEQFF.

J is TRBJ2-1 and V is TRBV20-1; 9 nucleotides align to TRBD2. Germline V gene data show CDR1 as DFQATT and CDR2 as SNEGSKA (reference sequence). The CDR3 spans 12 residues. The ends lost 1 base at V and 9 bases at J; junction bases unmatched: 1. This CDR3 is CSARVTSGEQFF. The CDR3 nucleotides read TGCAGTGCTAGAGTGACTAGCGGTGAGCAGTTCTTC.

The rearrangement links TRBV9 to TRBJ2-5, with D maybe TRBD1 (6 bases). The germline CDR1 and CDR2 sequences are SGDLS and YYNGEE. The CDR3 runs 14 residues. V was clipped by 0 bases and J by 1 base, with 7 bases between them. The CDR3 protein is CASSVGTAQETQYF. CDR3 coding DNA: TGTGCCAGCAGCGTAGGGACAGCCCAAGAGACCCAGTACTTC.

This clonotype was seen repeatedly, ten times or more. The chain is built from TRBV6-5 and TRBJ1-1; D is unclear. The germline gives CDR1 MNHEY, CDR2 SVGAGI. The ends were cut back, 1 base at V and 1 base at J, with 7 bases in the middle. The CDR3 contains 14 residues. The CDR3 DNA reads as TGTGCCAGCAGTTACTTTGACGGGAACACTGAAGCTTTCTTT. Amino acids: CASSYFDGNTEAFF.

This clonotype was counted many times. V usage is TRBV2 and J usage is TRBJ2-3; perhaps D is TRBD1 or TRBD2 (6 bases each). Per the germline V gene, CDR1 is SNHLY and CDR2 is FYNNEI. Trimming removed 7 bases from V and 3 bases from J, with 8 bases in between. This CDR3 spans 12 amino acids. This CDR3 is CASKGGTDTQYF. As DNA, the CDR3 is TGTGCCAGCAAGGGGGGAACAGATACGCAGTATTTT.

This clonotype was counted between two and nine times. The gene calls are TRBV6-2 or TRBV6-3 and TRBJ2-5; TRBD2 might be the D (6 bases). The germline V gene encodes CDR1 MNHEY and CDR2 SVGEGT. V shed 5 bases and J shed 5 bases, with 15 bases lying between them. This CDR3 comprises 14 residues. CDR3 in amino acids: CASSERGMKETQYF. DNA of the CDR3: TGTGCCAGCAGTGAACGGGGGATGAAGGAGACCCAGTACTTC.

A note on this clonotype: This may stem from a read error, because a much larger clone lies one nucleotide away. V gene TRBV2 combines with J gene TRBJ1-1; TRBD1 matches at 7 bases. The CDR3 loop spans 15 amino acids. The trim removed 6 bases at V and 4 bases at J, leaving 11 bases unmatched. Germline lookup yields CDR1 SNHLY and CDR2 FYNNEI. The DNA of the CDR3 is TGTGCCAGCAGGACGTCAGGGGGTAGGGGCACTGAAGCTTTCTTT. It codes for CASRTSGGRGTEAFF.

Turning to this clonotype: A read error is possible here, since a much larger clone lies one base away. J is TRBJ1-2 and V is TRBV11-1; maybe TRBD1 (5 bases). The ends were cut back, 5 bases at V and 7 bases at J, with 14 bases in the middle. The CDR3 runs to 13 residues. The germline V gene has CDR1 SGHAT and CDR2 FQDESV (reference sequence). The CDR3 region is CASSLGLQCGYTF. Here the CDR3 DNA reads TGTGCCAGCAGCCTGGGACTGCAGTGTGGCTACACCTTC. Based on the CDR3 plus reference TRBV11-1 and TRBJ1-2, the full variable domain is EAEVAQSPRYKITEKSQAVAFWCDPISGHATLYWYRQILGQGPELLVQFQDESVVDDSQLPKDRFSAERLKGVDSTLKIQPAELGDSAMYLCASSLGLQCGYTFGSGTRLTVV.

The rearrangement links TRBV19 to TRBJ2-3; D gene unclear. The germline V gene has CDR1 LNHDA and CDR2 SQIVND (reference sequence). The CDR3 is 15 residues long. V lost 5 bases and J 2 bases, leaving 14 bases between the germline ends. The CDR3 DNA is TGTGCCAGTAGTCCCGGCGGCGGAAACACAGATACGCAGTATTTT. This sequence encodes CASSPGGGNTDTQYF.

There are many counts of this clonotype. This CDR3 reads CASRGTGSAFRELFF. In DNA form, the CDR3 reads TGTGCCAGCAGAGGGACAGGGTCGGCCTTCCGGGAGCTGTTTTTT. This sequence joins TRBV27 and TRBJ2-2, with TRBD1 matching over 9 bases. This CDR3 is built from 15 residues. J gave up 9 bases and V 6 bases, and 11 bases lay outside the gene matches. Germline assignment: CDR1 MNHEY and CDR2 SMNVEV (reference sequence).

J is TRBJ2-7 and V is TRBV28, with D possibly being TRBD1 or TRBD2 (5 bases each). The CDR3 consists of 13 residues. Trimming removed 7 bases at V and 7 bases at J, with 17 bases between. Germline V lookup: CDR1 MDHEN, CDR2 SYDVKM. The CDR3: CASTGTPLGEQYF. The CDR3 DNA is TGTGCCAGCACGGGGACCCCTCTGGGGGAGCAGTACTTC.

This clonotype has more than one count but fewer than ten. The V call is TRBV20-1, the J call TRBJ2-3; TRBD2 aligns across 10 bases. The CDR3 consists of 18 residues. Germline V CDR1 and CDR2: DFQATT, SNEGSKA (reference sequence). Trimming removed 3 bases from V and 3 bases from J; junction bases left unmatched: 15. The CDR3 DNA sequence: TGCAGTGCTAGTCCACCCCCCGGACTAGCGGAGCCAACAGATACGCAGTATTTT. This codes for CSASPPPGLAEPTDTQYF.